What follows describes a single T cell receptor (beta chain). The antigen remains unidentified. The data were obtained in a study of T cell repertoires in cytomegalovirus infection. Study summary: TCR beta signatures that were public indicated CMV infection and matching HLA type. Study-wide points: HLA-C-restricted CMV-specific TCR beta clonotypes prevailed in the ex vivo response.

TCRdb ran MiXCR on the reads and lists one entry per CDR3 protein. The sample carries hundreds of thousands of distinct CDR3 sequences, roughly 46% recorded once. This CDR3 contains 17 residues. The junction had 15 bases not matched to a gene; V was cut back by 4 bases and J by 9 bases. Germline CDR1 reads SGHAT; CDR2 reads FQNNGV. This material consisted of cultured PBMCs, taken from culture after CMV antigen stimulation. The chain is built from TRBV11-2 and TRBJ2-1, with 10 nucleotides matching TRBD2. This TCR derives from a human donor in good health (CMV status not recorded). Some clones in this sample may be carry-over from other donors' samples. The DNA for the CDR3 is TGTGCCAGCAGCTCATTGCCTAGCGGGAGTACTACTGGTGAGCAGTTCTTC. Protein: CASSSLPSGSTTGEQFF. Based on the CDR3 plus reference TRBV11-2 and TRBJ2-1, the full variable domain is EAGVAQSPRYKIIEKRQSVAFWCNPISGHATLYWYQQILGQGPKLLIQFQNNGVVDDSQLPKDRFSAERLKGVDSTLKIQPAKLEDSAVYLCASSSLPSGSTTGEQFFGPGTRLTVL.